Sequencing of this T cell receptor (beta chain) was carried out in a study of T cells after yellow fever vaccination (dated by TCRdb to between 2018 and 2021). The study in broad terms: Libraries from fractions with low cell numbers were prepared with the SMART-Seq v4 Ultra Low Input RNA kit. Bulk TCR alpha and beta repertoires were sequenced longitudinally to track T-cell clones before and after primary and booster YFV17D yellow fever vaccination. Two healthy male donors, one aged 18 to 30 and one aged 30 to 40 years, made up the cohort. Blood samples were taken at several timepoints before and after primary and secondary immunization, and bulk PBMC replicates and cell subsets were isolated.

About this clonotype: It has no known antigen specificity. Base quality data are lacking; no much larger clone is found one base away.

Its CDR3 holds 13 amino acids, cysteine through phenylalanine. CDR3 DNA is the only sequence kept; it has 39 bases, read in frame from the first base. Trimming costs V 8 bases and J 12 bases, and their ends lie 20 bases apart. This specimen's treatment or condition label, per the study, means: live attenuated yellow fever vaccine strain. At each blood-draw timepoint, two biological replicates of bulk PBMCs were obtained. A standard Ficoll-Paque protocol was used to isolate PBMCs from peripheral blood. RNA was extracted with TriZol from bulk PBMCs, CD4 and CD8 fractions, and dextramer-positive and dextramer-negative fractions. TCR cDNA was made using 5'RACE template switching, a step that added a universal primer site and unique molecular identifiers. cDNA synthesis was primed from both the TCR alpha and TCR beta constant segments. Two PCR steps were used to amplify libraries, with sample barcodes and sequencing adapters being added in the second step. Sequencing of the libraries was done on either Illumina HiSeq 2500 (2x100 bp) or NovaSeq (2x150 bp). The study's own analysis went as follows. MIGEC handled demultiplexing of reads and collapsing into UMI consensus sequences, while MiXCR performed V(D)J alignment. Clonotypes responding to the vaccine were identified with edgeR on replicate PBMC samples, with the criteria of FDR below 0.01 and a log2 fold change above 5 up to day 15. Bulk clonotypes were assigned CD4 or CD8 identity according to which sequenced CD4 or CD8 repertoire held them at higher abundance. The raw public reads went through TCRdb reprocessing: fastp at Q25, MiXCR clone calling, in-frame beta chains kept. Rows with a matching CDR3 protein are joined into one entry that keeps the most common DNA and genes. Clone size and V and J calls follow TCRdb, not the original study. The sample data list about 330,000 distinct CDR3 sequences, and 8% to 9.5% of these were observed just once. The top ten clonotypes cover 15% to 20% of the sample.

Study-wide conclusions, independent of this receptor: Because abundant contaminating clonotypes from the bulk population could be contained in FACS-sorted repertoires, computational filtering was required. After the booster, most clones that had expanded after primary vaccination were detected again (nearly 97% of CD4 and around nine tenths of CD8), suggesting broad maintenance of memory. Compared with the primary T-cell response, the secondary T-cell response was faster but weaker, reaching its peak on day 5 rather than on day 15. Because the study included only a couple of donors, the extent to which the findings can be generalized is limited. A small share of clonotypes occurred in both CD4 and CD8 compartments, likely arising from convergent recombination.

The V gene is TRBV12-3 or TRBV12-4 and the J gene is TRBJ1-5; perhaps TRBD1 is the D gene, with 5 bases matching. The source was PBMCs, collected 45 days after the first yellow fever vaccination. The TCR originated in a man aged 18 to 35 who received the YFV17D yellow fever vaccine. The nucleotides read TGTGCCAGCCGACCGACCAGCAGAGGGGTCCAGCATTTT. Its translation is CASRPTSRGVQHF.